In its sample, the clone carrying this TCR beta chain was seen once. No antigen is known for it. This entry belongs to a study of T cell responses to AZD1222 COVID-19 vaccine. General study points: Spike was spanned by vaccine-associated CD4 TCRs, with dominance at 160-218 and 743-854. Scientists sampled the repertoires only once the peak T cell response had passed. Reports indicate that nearly half of spike-specific TCRs are directed at unmutated variant regions. Possibly, clonal diversity was underestimated; donors were largely white British and included more females.

TCRdb's copy holds only in-frame clones and misses some; the assay was immunoSEQ multiplex PCR. The sample records 45,000 to 55,000 clones, roughly 84% being singletons. Germline CDR1 reads SNHLY; CDR2 reads FYNNEI. V lost 4 bases and J lost 6; bases outside the gene matches: 7. The CDR3 has 16 amino acids. Specimen: peripheral blood, collected on day 0 of MenACWY control vaccination. The clonotype comes from an adult in good health. This chain joins TRBV2 and TRBJ2-1; the match to TRBD2 covers 12 bases. This chain's CDR3 is CASSARLAGASNEQFF. The CDR3 bases are TGTGCCAGCAGTGCGAGACTAGCGGGGGCTTCCAATGAGCAGTTCTTC.